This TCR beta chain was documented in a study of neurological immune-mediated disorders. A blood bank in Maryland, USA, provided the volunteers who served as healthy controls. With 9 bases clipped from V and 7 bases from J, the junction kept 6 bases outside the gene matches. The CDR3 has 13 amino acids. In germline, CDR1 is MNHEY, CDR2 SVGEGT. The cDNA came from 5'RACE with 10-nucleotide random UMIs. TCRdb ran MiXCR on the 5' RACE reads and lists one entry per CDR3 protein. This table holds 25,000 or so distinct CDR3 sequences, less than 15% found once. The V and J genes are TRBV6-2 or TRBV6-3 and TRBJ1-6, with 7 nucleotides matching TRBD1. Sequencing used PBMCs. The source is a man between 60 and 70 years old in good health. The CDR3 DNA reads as TGTGCCAGTACCGACAGGGACAATTCACCCCTCCACTTT. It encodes CASTDRDNSPLHF.